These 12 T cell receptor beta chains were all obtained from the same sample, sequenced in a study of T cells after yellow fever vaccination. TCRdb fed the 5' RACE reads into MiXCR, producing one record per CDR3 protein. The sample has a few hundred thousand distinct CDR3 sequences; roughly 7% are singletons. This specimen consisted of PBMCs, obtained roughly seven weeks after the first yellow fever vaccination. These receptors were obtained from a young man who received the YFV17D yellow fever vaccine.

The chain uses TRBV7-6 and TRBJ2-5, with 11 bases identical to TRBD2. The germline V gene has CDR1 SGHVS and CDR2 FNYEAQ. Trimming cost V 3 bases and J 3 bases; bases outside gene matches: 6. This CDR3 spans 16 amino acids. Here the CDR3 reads CASSFSSGGAKETQYF. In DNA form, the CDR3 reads TGTGCCAGCAGCTTTAGTAGCGGGGGGGCCAAAGAGACCCAGTACTTC.

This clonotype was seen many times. In nucleotides, the CDR3 is TGTGCCAGCAGCATCCTACAGCCACAGAATGAAAAACTGTTTTTT. It yields the protein CASSILQPQNEKLFF. The chain carries TRBV5-6 and TRBJ1-4; D call uncertain. The CDR3 consists of 15 residues. Trimming left V 4 bases short and J 5 bases short, with 15 bases between. Germline loops: CDR1 SGHDT, CDR2 YYEEEE.

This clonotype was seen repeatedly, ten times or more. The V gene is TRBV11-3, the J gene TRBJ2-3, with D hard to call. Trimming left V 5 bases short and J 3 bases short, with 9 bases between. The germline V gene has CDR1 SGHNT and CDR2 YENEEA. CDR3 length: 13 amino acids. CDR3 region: CASSRYRTDTQYF. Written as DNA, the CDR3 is TGTGCCAGCAGCCGATACAGAACAGATACGCAGTATTTT.

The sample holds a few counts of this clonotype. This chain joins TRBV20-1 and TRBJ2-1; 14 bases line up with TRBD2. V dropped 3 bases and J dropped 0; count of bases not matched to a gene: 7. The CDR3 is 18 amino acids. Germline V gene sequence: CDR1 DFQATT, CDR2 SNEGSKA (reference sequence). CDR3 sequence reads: CSASGLAGGMSSYNEQFF. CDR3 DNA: TGCAGTGCTAGTGGACTAGCGGGGGGAATGAGCTCCTACAATGAGCAGTTCTTC.

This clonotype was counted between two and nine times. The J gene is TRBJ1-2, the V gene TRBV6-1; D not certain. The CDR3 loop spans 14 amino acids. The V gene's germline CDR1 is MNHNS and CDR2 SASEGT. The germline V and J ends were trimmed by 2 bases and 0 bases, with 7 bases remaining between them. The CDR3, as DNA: TGTGCCAGCAGTGAATCGGGGTCTAACTATGGCTACACCTTC. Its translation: CASSESGSNYGYTF.

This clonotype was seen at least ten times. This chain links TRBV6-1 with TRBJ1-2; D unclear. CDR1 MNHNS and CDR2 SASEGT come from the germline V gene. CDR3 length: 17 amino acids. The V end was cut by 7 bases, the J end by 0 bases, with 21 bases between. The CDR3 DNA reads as TGTGCCAGCACCTCCTTACGGGTCAAGAAAGCTAACTATGGCTACACCTTC. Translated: CASTSLRVKKANYGYTF.

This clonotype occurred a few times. The DNA for the CDR3 is TGTGCCAGCAGCCAACTCCATTACAGGCTCTCTGGAAACACCATATATTTT. Protein: CASSQLHYRLSGNTIYF. The rearrangement links TRBV2 to TRBJ1-3, with D maybe TRBD1 (5 bases). The ends were cut back, 6 bases at V and 0 bases at J, with 18 bases in the middle. The CDR3 loop spans 17 amino acids. The germline V gene has CDR1 SNHLY and CDR2 FYNNEI.

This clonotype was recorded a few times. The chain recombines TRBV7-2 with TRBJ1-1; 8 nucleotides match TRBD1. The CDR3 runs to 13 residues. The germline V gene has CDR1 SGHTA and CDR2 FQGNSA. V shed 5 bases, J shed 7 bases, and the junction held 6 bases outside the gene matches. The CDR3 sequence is CASSLIGQGEAFF. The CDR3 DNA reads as TGTGCCAGCAGCCTAATCGGACAGGGTGAAGCTTTCTTT.

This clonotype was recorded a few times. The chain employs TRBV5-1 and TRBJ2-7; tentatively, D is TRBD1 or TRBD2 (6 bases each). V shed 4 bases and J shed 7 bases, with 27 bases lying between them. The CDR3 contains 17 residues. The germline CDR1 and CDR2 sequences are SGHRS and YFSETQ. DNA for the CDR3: TGCGCCAGCAGCGACCCGCAGGGGAGAGGCTCACGGGGGGAGCAGTACTTC. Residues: CASSDPQGRGSRGEQYF.

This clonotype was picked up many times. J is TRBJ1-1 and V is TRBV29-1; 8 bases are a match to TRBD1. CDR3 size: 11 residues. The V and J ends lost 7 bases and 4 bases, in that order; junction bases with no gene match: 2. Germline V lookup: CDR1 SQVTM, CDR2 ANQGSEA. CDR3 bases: TGCAGCGCGGACAGGGCCACTGAAGCTTTCTTT. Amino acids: CSADRATEAFF. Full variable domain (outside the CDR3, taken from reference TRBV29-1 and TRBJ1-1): SAVISQKPSRDICQRGTSLTIQCQVDSQVTMMFWYRQQPGQSLTLIATANQGSEATYESGFVIDKFPISRPNLTFSTLTVSNMSPEDSSIYLCSADRATEAFFGQGTRLTVV.

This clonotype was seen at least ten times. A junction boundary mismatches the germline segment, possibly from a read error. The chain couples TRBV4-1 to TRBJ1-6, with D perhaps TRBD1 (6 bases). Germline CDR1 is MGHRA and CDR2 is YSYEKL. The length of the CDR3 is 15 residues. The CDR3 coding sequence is TGCGCCAGCACCCAAGAGCCAGGGGATAATTCACCCCTCCACTTT. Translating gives CASTQEPGDNSPLHF.

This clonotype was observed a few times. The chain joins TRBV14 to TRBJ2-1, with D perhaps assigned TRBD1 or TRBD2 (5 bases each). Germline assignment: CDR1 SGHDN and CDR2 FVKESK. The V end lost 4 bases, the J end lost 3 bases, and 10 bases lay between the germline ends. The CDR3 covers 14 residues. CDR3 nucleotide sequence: TGTGCCAGCAGCCTGGGACGGAACTACAATGAGCAGTTCTTC. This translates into CASSLGRNYNEQFF.